The 8 T cell receptor beta chains in this list originate from one sample, sequenced in a study of T cells in localized non-small cell lung cancer. Repertoires were generated with immunoSEQ multiplex PCR, while TCRdb's copy carries only in-frame clones and drops some. Among around 55,000 clones listed, about 87% were seen once. The sample in question was PBMCs, obtained before any cancer treatment. Receptor source: a female donor with stage II lung adenocarcinoma.

The CDR3 reads CASVGGAETQYF. CDR3 nucleotide sequence: TGTGCCAGCGTCGGGGGGGCGGAGACCCAGTACTTC. The rearrangement uses TRBV2 and TRBJ2-5; 8 nucleotides align to TRBD2. V shed 8 bases and J 5 bases; nucleotides not matched to a gene: 4. The CDR3 contains 12 residues. The germline V gene has CDR1 SNHLY and CDR2 FYNNEI.

This clone was recorded once. The rearrangement links TRBV5-4 to TRBJ1-2, with unresolved D. The ends were cut back, 0 bases at V and 8 bases at J, with 11 bases in the middle. Germline-derived CDR1 and CDR2 are SGHNT and YYREEE (reference sequence). The CDR3 is made up of 13 amino acids. In DNA, the CDR3 is TGTGCCAGCAGCTTGGCGGGGTTCGAGGGCTACACCTTC. Amino acid sequence: CASSLAGFEGYTF.

The gene calls are TRBV23-1 and TRBJ2-3; no clear D. TRBV23-1 is placed among ORFs of uncertain function. CDR3 size: 12 residues. Trimming pared 8 bases from V and 2 bases from J, leaving 8 bases between. The CDR3 coding sequence is TGCGCCAGCTACTTTCACACAGATACGCAGTATTTT. Amino acids: CASYFHTDTQYF.

The chain is built from TRBV7-8 and TRBJ1-2; TRBD1 is a possible D gene (5 bases). This CDR3 comprises 14 residues. The V gene's germline CDR1 is SGHVS and CDR2 FQNEAQ. Trimming took 5 bases from V and 8 from J, leaving 18 bases between them. The CDR3 spells CASSQRGSTEGYTF. CDR3 nucleotide sequence: TGTGCCAGCAGCCAGCGGGGGAGCACAGAAGGCTACACCTTC.

This rearrangement joins TRBV15 to TRBJ1-5; D possibly corresponds to TRBD1 (5 bases). Per germline, CDR1 LNHNV and CDR2 YYDKDF (reference sequence). The CDR3 sequence is 16 residues long. V was trimmed by 0 bases and J by 3 bases, leaving 12 bases between them. CDR3 sequence reads: CATSRDIDRYNQPQHF. CDR3 DNA sequence: TGTGCCACCAGCAGAGATATCGACAGATACAATCAGCCCCAGCATTTT.

V and J are TRBV5-6 and TRBJ1-1, with D perhaps matching TRBD1 (6 bases). This CDR3 spans 13 amino acids. Germline V gives CDR1 SGHDT, CDR2 YYEEEE. The germline V and J ends were trimmed by 4 bases and 5 bases, with 12 bases remaining between them. The CDR3 DNA follows: TGTGCCAGCAGCCCCGACAGGTGGACTGAAGCTTTCTTT. Amino acids: CASSPDRWTEAFF.

This chain connects TRBV4-1 to TRBJ2-5; D possibly uses TRBD1 or TRBD2 (6 bases each). V lost 4 bases, J lost 4 bases, and 16 bases lay in between. This CDR3 is 15 amino acids long. The germline V gene encodes CDR1 MGHRA and CDR2 YSYEKL. The CDR3 sequence: CASSPRDIGGETQYF. CDR3 coding DNA: TGCGCCAGCAGCCCGAGGGACATCGGGGGAGAGACCCAGTACTTC.

The chain couples TRBV30 to TRBJ1-2, with a weak D call TRBD1 (5 bases). Trimming took off 3 bases at V and 6 bases at J, with 23 bases between the two ends. The CDR3 is made up of 16 amino acids. Germline V lookup: CDR1 GTSNPN, CDR2 SVGIG (reference sequence). CDR3 nucleotide sequence: TGTGCCTGGAGCCTACATTGGACCCGGAGGGGCGATGGCTACACCTTC. Protein product: CAWSLHWTRRGDGYTF.